The TCR beta chain described here comes from a study of shared clonotypes between healthy human individuals. Sorted-subset replicate PCR reactions contained approximately 190 ng DNA, corresponding to about 30,000 T cell genomes. This table comes from immunoSEQ multiplex PCR, and its TCRdb copy is limited to in-frame clones, with some not included. The table shows some 2,400,000 clones, with more than 90% occurring only once. A remark on this clone: Its antigen is unknown. In the same sample, other DNA sequences code for this CDR3.

With 3 bases removed from V and 5 bases from J, the gap between germline ends came to 4 bases. The CDR3 contains 10 residues. Germline V lookup: CDR1 DFQATT, CDR2 SNEGSKA (reference sequence). Points from the study as a whole: Incompleteness in sorted-subset sequencing, despite large depth, was shown by rarefaction. There were few donors, and this limited the genetic and exposure-history diversity represented.

This clonotype originated in a young man in good health. The chain employs TRBV20-1 and TRBJ2-5; unclear D gene. The sequenced sample was naive CD4+ T cells sorted from blood. Subset defined: CD45RA+ positively selected. The CDR3 reads CSASLETQYF. The CDR3 bases are TGCAGTGCTAGCTTGGAGACCCAGTACTTC.